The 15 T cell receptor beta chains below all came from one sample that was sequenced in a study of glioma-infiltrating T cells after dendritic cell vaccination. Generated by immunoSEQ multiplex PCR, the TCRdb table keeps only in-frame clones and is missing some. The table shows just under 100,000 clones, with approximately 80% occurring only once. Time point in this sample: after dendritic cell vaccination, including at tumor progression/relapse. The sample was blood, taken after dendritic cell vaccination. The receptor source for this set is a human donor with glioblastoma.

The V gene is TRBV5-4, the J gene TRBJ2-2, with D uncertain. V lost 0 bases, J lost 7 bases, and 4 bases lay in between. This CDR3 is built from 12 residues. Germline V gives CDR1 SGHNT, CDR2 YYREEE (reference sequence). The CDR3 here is CASSLAFGELFF. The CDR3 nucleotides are TGTGCCAGCAGCTTGGCCTTCGGGGAGCTGTTTTTT.

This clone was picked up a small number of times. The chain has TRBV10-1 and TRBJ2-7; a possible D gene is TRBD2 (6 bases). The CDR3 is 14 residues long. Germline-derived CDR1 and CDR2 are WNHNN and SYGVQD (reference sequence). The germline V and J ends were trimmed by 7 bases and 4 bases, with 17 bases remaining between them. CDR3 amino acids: CASMTGTVLYEQYF. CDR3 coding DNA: TGCGCCAGCATGACCGGGACTGTATTGTACGAGCAGTACTTC.

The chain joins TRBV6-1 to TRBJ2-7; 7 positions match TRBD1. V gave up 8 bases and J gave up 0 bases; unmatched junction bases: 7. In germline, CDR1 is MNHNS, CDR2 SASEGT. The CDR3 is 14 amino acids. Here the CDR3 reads CASLGQASSYEQYF. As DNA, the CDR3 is TGTGCCAGCCTAGGACAGGCGAGCTCCTACGAGCAGTACTTC.

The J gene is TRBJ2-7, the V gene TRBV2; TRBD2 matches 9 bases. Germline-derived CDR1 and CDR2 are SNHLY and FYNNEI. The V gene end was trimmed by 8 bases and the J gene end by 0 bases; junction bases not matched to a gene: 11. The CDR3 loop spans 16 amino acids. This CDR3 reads CASRASGGTLSYEQYF. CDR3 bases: TGTGCCAGCCGGGCCAGCGGGGGGACTCTCTCCTACGAGCAGTACTTC.

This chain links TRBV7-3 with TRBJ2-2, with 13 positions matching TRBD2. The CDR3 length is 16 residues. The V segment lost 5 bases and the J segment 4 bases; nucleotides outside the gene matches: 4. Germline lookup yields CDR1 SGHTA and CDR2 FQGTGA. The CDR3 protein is CASSPGLAGATGELFF. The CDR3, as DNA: TGTGCCAGCAGCCCAGGACTAGCGGGAGCCACCGGGGAGCTGTTTTTT. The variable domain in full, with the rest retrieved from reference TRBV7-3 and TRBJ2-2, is GAGVSQTPSNKVTEKGKYVELRCDPISGHTALYWYRQSLGQGPEFLIYFQGTGAADDSGLPNDRFFAVRPEGSVSTLKIQRTERGDSAVYLCASSPGLAGATGELFFGEGSRLTVL.

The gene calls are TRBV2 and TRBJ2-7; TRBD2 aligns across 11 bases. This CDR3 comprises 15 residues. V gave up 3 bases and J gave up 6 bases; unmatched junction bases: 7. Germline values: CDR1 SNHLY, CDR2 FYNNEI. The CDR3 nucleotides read TGTGCCAGCAGTGACTCTAGCGGGAGGTCCGGCGAGCAGTACTTC. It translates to CASSDSSGRSGEQYF.

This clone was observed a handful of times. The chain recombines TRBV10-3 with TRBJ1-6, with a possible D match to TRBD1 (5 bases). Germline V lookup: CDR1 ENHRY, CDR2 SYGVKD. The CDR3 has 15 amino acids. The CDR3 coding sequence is TGTGCATCAGTGGAGGGGAGCTCCTATAATTCACCCCTCCACTTT. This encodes CASVEGSSYNSPLHF.

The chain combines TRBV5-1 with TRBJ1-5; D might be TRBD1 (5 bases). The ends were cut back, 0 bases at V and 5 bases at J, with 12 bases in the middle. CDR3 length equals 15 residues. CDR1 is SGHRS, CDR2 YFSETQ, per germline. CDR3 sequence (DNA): TGCGCCAGCAGCTTGGCCCCAGGGATGGATCAGCCCCAGCATTTT. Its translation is CASSLAPGMDQPQHF. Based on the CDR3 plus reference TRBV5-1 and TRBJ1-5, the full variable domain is KAGVTQTPRYLIKTRGQQVTLSCSPISGHRSVSWYQQTPGQGLQFLFEYFSETQRNKGNFPGRFSGRQFSNSRSEMNVSTLELGDSALYLCASSLAPGMDQPQHFGDGTRLSIL.

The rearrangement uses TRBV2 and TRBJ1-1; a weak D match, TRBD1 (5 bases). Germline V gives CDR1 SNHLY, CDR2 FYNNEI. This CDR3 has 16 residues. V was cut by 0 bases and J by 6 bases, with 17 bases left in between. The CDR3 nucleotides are TGTGCCAGCAGTGAAGCCCTCCTTAAGACCAGGGCTGAAGCTTTCTTT. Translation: CASSEALLKTRAEAFF.

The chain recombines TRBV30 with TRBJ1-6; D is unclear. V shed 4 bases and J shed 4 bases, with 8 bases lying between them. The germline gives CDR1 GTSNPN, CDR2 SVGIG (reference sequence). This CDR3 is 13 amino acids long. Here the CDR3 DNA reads TGTGCCTGGATTCCCGCGTATAATTCACCCCTCCACTTT. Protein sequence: CAWIPAYNSPLHF.

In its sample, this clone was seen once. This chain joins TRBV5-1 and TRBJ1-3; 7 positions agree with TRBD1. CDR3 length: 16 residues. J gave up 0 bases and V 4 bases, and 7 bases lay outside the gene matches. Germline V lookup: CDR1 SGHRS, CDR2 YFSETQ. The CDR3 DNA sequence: TGCGCCAGCAGCACGGGACAGAGCTACTCTGGAAACACCATATATTTT. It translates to CASSTGQSYSGNTIYF.

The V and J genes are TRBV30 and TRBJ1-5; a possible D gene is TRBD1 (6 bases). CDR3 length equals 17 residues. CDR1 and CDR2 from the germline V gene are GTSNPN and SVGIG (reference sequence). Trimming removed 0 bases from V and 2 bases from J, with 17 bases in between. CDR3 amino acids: CAWSVRQAGRGNQPQHF. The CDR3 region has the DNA TGTGCCTGGAGTGTAAGACAGGCCGGGCGTGGCAATCAGCCCCAGCATTTT. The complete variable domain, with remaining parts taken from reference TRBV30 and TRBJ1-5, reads SQTIHQWPATLVQPVGSPLSLECTVEGTSNPNLYWYRQAAGRGLQLLFYSVGIGQISSEVPQNLSASRPQDRQFILSSKKLLLSDSGFYLCAWSVRQAGRGNQPQHFGDGTRLSIL.

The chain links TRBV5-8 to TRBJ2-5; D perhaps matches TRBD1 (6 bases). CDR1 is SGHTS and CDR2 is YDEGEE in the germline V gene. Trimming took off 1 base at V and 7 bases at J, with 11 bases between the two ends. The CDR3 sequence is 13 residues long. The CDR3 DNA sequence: TGTGCCAGCAGCTTGCAGGGGACCGGGACCCAGTACTTC. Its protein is CASSLQGTGTQYF.

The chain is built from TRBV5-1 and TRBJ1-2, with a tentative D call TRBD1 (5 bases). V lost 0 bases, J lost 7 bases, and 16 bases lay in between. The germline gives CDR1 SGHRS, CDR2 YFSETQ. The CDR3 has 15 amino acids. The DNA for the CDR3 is TGCGCCAGCAGCTTGGGGGCAGGGCAGGGAGGTGGCTACACCTTC. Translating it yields CASSLGAGQGGGYTF.

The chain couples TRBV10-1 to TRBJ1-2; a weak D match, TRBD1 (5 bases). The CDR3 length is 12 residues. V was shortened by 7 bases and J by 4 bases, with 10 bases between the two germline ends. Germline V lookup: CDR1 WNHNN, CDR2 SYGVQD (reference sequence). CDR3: CASIQDLYGYTF. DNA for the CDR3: TGCGCCAGCATACAGGATCTCTATGGCTACACCTTC.